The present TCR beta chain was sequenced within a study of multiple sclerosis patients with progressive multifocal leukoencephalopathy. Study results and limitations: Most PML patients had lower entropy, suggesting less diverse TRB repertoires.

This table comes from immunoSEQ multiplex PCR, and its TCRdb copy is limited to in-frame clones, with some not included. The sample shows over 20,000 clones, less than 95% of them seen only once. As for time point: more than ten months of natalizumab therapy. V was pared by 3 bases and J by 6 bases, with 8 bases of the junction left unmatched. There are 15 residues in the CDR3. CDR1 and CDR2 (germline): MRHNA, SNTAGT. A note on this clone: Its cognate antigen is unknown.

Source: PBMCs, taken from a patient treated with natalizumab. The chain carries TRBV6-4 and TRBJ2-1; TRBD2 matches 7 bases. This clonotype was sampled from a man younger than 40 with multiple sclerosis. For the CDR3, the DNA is TGTGCCAGCAGTGAGGCTCCGGGACTATTCAATGAGCAGTTCTTC. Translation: CASSEAPGLFNEQFF.